Sequencing of this T cell receptor beta chain was carried out in a study of OX40 agonist ivuxolimab in advanced cancers. Background for the entire study: Ivuxolimab was an agonistic, fully human IgG2 monoclonal antibody directed against OX40 (CD134), a costimulatory receptor. Intravenous ivuxolimab was administered to patients every 2 weeks at six dose levels: 0.01, 0.1, 0.3, 1.5, 3 and 10 mg/kg. Of the approximately 50 dose-escalation patients, hepatocellular carcinoma was present in around 19, melanoma in around 15, renal cell carcinoma in 9 and head and neck cancer in 9. In the dose-escalation cohort, 65% to 85% of patients were male, and the mean age was roughly 56 years with a range of roughly 20 to 79. Prior anti-PD-1, anti-PD-L1 or anti-CTLA-4 therapy was permitted, and approximately 39% of dose-escalation patients had received checkpoint inhibitors. Three dose-escalation patients achieved partial responses, one with hepatocellular carcinoma and two with cutaneous melanoma. Peripheral TCRbeta sequencing was intended to test whether TCR sequence diversity was altered and clonal T-cell expansion was caused by ivuxolimab. The paper describes the monotherapy dose-escalation part (N of about 52 patients) of the phase I trial of ivuxolimab. Paper-wide results and their limitations: At doses from 0.1 to 3.0 mg/kg, clonal expansion was seen in both CD4+ and CD8+ blood T cells between baseline and week 6. The antigen specificity of the peripheral T cells that underwent clonal expansion was not determined. Low levels of normalized T-cell clonal expansion were also shown by some nonresponding patients. In the 0.1-3.0 mg/kg groups, partial responders had among the lowest normalized peripheral clonal expansion, particularly in CD8+ T cells. After ivuxolimab, expanded clones were on average more numerous among CD8+ T cells than among CD4+ T cells.

The trial excluded patients who had a history of autoimmune disease or were on systemic immunosuppression. In every dose cohort, peripheral blood was drawn for TCR sequencing at baseline, cycle 4 day 1, and cycle 7 day 1. The samples were drawn from a first-in-human, open-label, multicenter phase I dose-escalation trial of ivuxolimab. Adults with locally advanced or metastatic head and neck squamous cell, hepatocellular, melanoma or renal cell carcinoma were enrolled in the trial. CD4+ and CD8+ T cells were sorted separately from peripheral blood before TCR sequencing. For sequencing of the TCRbeta CDR3 region, genomic DNA was extracted from the sorted cells. The immunoSEQ Assay was used for sequencing of TCRbeta CDR3 regions. TCRdb carries this immuneACCESS record with in-frame sequences only. Its versions omit some clonotypes, under half of them owing to an unresolved V gene in the studies checked, with the rest unexplained. The sample data list 36,000 or so clones, and around 82% of these were observed just once. The ten largest clones represent roughly 23% of the sample.

V lost 0 bases and J lost 7 bases; the stretch between them is 10 bases long. CDR1 and CDR2, looked up from the germline V gene, are MNHEY and SVGAGI. From the cysteine up to the phenylalanine, the CDR3 has a length of 13 residues. Only CDR3 DNA is held: 39 bases, read in frame from base 1. Worth noting for this clone: Its antigen is unknown. No quality values exist for individual bases; no much larger clone is one base distant.

This clonotype originated in an adult with an advanced solid tumor such as melanoma, head and neck, liver or kidney cancer. The material was CD4+ or CD8+ T cells sorted from blood, obtained in a trial of the OX40 agonist ivuxolimab. The chain couples TRBV6-5 to TRBJ2-7; perhaps TRBD1 is the D gene, with 6 bases matching. Here the CDR3 is given as CASSYSTGWEQYF. The DNA sequence reads TGTGCCAGCAGTTACTCAACAGGGTGGGAGCAGTACTTC.